This TCR beta chain emerged from a study of cytomegalovirus exposure and HLA in healthy donors. At the level of the study: A data release that came early held tens of millions of unique TCRs from HLA-typed donors.

As for this clone: Its antigen is undetermined.

13 Jbeta primers and 60 Vbeta primers were used for the PCR. Original methodology: Roughly 11 million shared chains were among some 80 million unique TCR beta chains counted in a later analysis. Using immunoSEQ multiplex PCR, the repertoire was profiled, and TCRdb retains in-frame clones only, with some absent. That table furnishes V, J and clone size, whereas the DNA furnished D and trimming. The sample yields about 180,000 clones, 82% seen once. This CDR3 is 16 amino acids long. Trimming removed 1 base at V and 4 bases at J, with 17 bases between. Germline V gene lookup returns CDR1 MNHEY and CDR2 SMNVEV (reference sequence). Study outcomes and limitations: It was confirmed in vitro that three of the CMV-associated chains were specific for CMV antigens. Later analysis reportedly placed an Asian-associated ancestry cluster below the roughly 690-donor mean in N-insertions.

The receptor comes from a man in his forties in good health and CMV-seronegative. Specimen: PBMCs. V is TRBV27 and J is TRBJ2-7, with a possible D match to TRBD1 (5 bases). The DNA of the CDR3 is TGTGCCAGCAGTTTATTGGGCAGGGATGGGTCTTACGAGCAGTACTTC. It translates to CASSLLGRDGSYEQYF.